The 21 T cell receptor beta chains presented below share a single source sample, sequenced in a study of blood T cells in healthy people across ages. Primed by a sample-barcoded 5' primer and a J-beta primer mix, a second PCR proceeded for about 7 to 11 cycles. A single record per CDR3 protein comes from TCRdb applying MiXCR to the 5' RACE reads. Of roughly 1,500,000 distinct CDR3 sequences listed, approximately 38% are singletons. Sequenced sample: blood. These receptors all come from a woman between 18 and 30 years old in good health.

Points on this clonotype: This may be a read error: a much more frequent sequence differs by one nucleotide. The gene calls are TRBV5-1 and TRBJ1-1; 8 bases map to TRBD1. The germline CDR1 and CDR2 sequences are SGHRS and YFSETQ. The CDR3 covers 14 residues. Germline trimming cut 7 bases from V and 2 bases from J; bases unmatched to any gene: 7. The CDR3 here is CASGTGQGNTEAFF. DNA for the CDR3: TGCGCCAGCGGCACTGGACAGGGCAACACTGAAGCTTTCTTT.

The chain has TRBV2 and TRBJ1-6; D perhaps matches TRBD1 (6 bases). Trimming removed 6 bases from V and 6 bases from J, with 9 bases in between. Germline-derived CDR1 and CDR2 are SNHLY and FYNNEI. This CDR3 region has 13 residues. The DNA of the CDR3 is TGTGCCAGCAGCGCGGACAGTAATTCACCCCTCCACTTT. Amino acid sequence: CASSADSNSPLHF. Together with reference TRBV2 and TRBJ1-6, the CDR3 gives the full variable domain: EPEVTQTPSHQVTQMGQEVILRCVPISNHLYFYWYRQILGQKVEFLVSFYNNEISEKSEIFDDQFSVERPDGSNFTLKIRSTKLEDSAMYFCASSADSNSPLHFGNGTRLTVT.

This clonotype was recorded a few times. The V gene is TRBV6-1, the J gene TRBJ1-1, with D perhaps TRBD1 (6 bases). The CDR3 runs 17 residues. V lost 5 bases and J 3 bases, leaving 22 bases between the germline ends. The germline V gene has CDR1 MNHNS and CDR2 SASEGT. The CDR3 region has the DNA TGTGCCAGCAGTCCACCTCCCCAGGGGCTGAAAGACACTGAAGCTTTCTTT. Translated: CASSPPPQGLKDTEAFF.

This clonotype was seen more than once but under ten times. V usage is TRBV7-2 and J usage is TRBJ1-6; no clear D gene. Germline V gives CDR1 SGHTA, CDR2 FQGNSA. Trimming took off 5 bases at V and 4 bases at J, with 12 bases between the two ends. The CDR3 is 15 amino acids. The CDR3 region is CASSPPEVYNSPLHF. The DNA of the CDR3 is TGTGCCAGCAGCCCGCCCGAGGTTTATAATTCACCCCTCCACTTT.

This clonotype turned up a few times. CDR3 sequence (DNA): TGTGCCAGCAGCCCCGGACAGGGAAGATCTAACTATGGCTACACCTTC. Encoded protein: CASSPGQGRSNYGYTF. The V call is TRBV7-2, the J call TRBJ1-2; 8 bases are shared with TRBD1. The CDR3 loop spans 16 amino acids. V gave up 5 bases and J gave up 0 bases; unmatched junction bases: 8. CDR1 and CDR2 from the germline V gene are SGHTA and FQGNSA.

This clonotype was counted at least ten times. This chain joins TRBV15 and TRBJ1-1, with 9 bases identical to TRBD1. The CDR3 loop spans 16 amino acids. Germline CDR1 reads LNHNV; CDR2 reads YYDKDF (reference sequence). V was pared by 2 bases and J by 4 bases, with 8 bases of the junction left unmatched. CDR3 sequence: CATSRPTGGRLTEAFF. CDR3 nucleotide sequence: TGTGCCACCAGCAGACCGACAGGGGGGAGACTCACTGAAGCTTTCTTT.

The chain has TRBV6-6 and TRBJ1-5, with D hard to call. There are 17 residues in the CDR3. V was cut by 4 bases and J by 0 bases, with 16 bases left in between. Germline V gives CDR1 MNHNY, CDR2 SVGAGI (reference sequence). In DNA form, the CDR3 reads TGTGCCAGCAGTTCCACTCGCCAAGCGTATAGCAATCAGCCCCAGCATTTT. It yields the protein CASSSTRQAYSNQPQHF.

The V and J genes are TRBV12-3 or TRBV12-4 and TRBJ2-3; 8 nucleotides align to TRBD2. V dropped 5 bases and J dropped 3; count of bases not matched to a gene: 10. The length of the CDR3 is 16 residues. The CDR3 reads CASSRTLAGLTDTQYF. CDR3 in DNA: TGTGCCAGCAGTCGGACGCTAGCGGGCCTGACAGATACGCAGTATTTT.

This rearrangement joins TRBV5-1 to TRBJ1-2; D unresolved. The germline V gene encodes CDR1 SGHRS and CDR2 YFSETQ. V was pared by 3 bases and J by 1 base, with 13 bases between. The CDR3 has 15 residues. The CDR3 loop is CASSCGDIGNYGYTF. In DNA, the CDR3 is TGCGCCAGCAGCTGTGGGGATATCGGTAACTATGGCTACACCTTC. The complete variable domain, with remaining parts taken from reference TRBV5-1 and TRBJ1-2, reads KAGVTQTPRYLIKTRGQQVTLSCSPISGHRSVSWYQQTPGQGLQFLFEYFSETQRNKGNFPGRFSGRQFSNSRSEMNVSTLELGDSALYLCASSCGDIGNYGYTFGSGTRLTVV.

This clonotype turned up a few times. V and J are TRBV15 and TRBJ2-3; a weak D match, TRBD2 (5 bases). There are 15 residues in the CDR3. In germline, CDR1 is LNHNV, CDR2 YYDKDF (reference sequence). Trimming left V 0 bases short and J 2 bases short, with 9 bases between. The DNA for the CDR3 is TGTGCCACCAGCAGAGATGCACTAGACACAGATACGCAGTATTTT. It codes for CATSRDALDTDTQYF.

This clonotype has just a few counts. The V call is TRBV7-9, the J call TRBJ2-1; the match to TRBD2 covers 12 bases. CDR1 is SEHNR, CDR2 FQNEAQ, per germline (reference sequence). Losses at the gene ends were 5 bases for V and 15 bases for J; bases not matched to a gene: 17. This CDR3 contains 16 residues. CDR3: CASSALAGGPNEVLFF. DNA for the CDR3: TGTGCCAGCAGCGCACTAGCGGGGGGCCCCAATGAGGTTCTGTTCTTC.

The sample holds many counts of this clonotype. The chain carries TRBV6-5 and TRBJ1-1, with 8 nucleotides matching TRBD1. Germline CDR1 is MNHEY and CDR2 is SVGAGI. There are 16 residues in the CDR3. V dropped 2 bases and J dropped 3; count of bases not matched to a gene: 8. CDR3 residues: CASSYPRTGRDTEAFF. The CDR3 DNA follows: TGTGCCAGCAGTTACCCCCGGACAGGGCGGGACACTGAAGCTTTCTTT.

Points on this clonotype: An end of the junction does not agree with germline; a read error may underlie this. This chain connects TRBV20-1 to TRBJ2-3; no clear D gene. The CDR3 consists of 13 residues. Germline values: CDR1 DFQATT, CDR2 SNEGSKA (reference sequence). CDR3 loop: CGAVTYQGDTQYF. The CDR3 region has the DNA TGCGGTGCTGTTACGTACCAAGGGGATACGCAGTATTTT.

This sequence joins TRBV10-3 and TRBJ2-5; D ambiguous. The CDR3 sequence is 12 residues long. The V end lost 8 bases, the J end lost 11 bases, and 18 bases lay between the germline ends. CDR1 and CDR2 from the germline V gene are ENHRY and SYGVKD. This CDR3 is CAISPKENEQYF. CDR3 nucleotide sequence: TGTGCCATCTCTCCTAAGGAAAATGAGCAGTACTTC.

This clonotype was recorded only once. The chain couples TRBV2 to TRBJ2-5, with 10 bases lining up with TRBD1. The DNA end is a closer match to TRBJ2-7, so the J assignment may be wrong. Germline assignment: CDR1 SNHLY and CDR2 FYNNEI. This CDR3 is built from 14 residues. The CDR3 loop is CASTGTGDRHEQYF. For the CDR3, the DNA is TGTGCCAGCACCGGGACAGGGGACCGCCACGAGCAGTACTTC.

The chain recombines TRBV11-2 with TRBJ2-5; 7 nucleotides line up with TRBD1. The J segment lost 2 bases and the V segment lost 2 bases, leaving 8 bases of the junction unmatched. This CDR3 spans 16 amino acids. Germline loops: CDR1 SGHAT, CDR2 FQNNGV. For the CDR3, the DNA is TGTGCCAGCAGCTTATCCTCCCGGACAGGTCAAGAGACCCAGTACTTC. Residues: CASSLSSRTGQETQYF.

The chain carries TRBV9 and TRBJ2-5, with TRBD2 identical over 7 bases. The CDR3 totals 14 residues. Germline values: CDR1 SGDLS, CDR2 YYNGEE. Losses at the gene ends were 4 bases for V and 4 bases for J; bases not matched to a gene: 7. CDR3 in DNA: TGTGCCAGCAGCCGCGGGAGTGTACGAGAGACCCAGTACTTC. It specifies CASSRGSVRETQYF.

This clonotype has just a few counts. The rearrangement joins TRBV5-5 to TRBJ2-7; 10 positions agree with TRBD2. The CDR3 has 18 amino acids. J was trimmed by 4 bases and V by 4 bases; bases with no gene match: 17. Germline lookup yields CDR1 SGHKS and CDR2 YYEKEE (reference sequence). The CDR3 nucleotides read TGTGCCAGCAGCCCTTTCTCTAGCGGGGGCCCGGTCGGATACGAGCAGTACTTC. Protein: CASSPFSSGGPVGYEQYF.

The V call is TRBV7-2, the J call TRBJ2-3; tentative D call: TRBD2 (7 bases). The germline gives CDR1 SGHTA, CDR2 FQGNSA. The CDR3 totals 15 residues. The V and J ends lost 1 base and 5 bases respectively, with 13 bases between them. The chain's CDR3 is CASSLGGGGVDTQYF. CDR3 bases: TGTGCCAGCAGCTTAGGAGGGGGGGGAGTAGATACGCAGTATTTT.

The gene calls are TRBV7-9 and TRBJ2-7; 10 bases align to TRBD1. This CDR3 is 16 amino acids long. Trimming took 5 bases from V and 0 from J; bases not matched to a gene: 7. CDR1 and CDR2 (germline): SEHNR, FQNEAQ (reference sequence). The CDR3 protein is CASSTIGQGVSYEQYF. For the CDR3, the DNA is TGTGCCAGCAGCACCATCGGACAGGGGGTCTCCTACGAGCAGTACTTC.

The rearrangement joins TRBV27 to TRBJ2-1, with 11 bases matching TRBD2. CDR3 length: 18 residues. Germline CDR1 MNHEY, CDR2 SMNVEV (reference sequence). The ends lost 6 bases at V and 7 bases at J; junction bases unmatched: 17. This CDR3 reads CASSPNSGRASWENEQFF. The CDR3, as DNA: TGTGCCAGCAGCCCGAATAGCGGGAGGGCCAGTTGGGAGAATGAGCAGTTCTTC.